This TCR beta chain was found in a study of T-cell reconstitution after alpha-beta-depleted transplantation in children. This clonotype was recorded many times. Its antigen is currently unknown. Unique molecular identifiers were used in preparing the TCRbeta library. TCRdb redid the calling of the PCR reads with MiXCR, one entry per CDR3 protein. The profile covers hundreds of thousands of distinct CDR3 sequences, with 23% appearing a single time and roughly 13% taken by the ten largest. The junction had 5 bases not matched to a gene; V was cut back by 2 bases and J by 9 bases. Germline CDR1 reads SGHNT; CDR2 reads YENEEA. The CDR3 loop spans 14 amino acids. Regarding the study as a whole: Expanded graft clones numbering several hundred reportedly gave rise to alpha-beta T cells about two months after transplant.

The clonotype originates from a boy younger than two who had a stem cell transplant for acute myeloid leukemia, so the T cells may come from the graft donor. The sequences come from PBMCs, mostly from graft donor cells, collected 360 days after TCRalphabeta/CD19-depleted stem cell transplant. The chain joins TRBV11-3 to TRBJ2-4; TRBD1 agrees at 9 bases. The CDR3 loop is CASSLTGGDGIQYF. The CDR3 DNA follows: TGTGCCAGCAGCTTAACAGGGGGCGACGGCATTCAGTACTTC.